This is a list of T cell receptor beta chains from one sample in a study of shared clonotypes between healthy human individuals. Data came from immunoSEQ multiplex PCR; TCRdb stores just in-frame clones and leaves some out. The sample lists 490,000 or so clones, over 65% seen once, with over 10% in the top ten. Sequenced: PBMCs. The receptors were sampled from a woman aged 40 to 49 in good health. Some clones in this sample may be carry-over from other donors' samples. CDR3s include the opening cysteine and the closing phenylalanine or tryptophan. Each record gives: CDR3 protein, CDR3 DNA, V gene, D gene, clone size, J gene. The D gene is left open where the match is weak. Only some rows state a clone size, as once, few, many or a class for expanded clones.

CDR3aa: CASSRGQGPYNSPLHF
CDR3nt: TGTGCCAGCAGCCGGGGACAGGGACCCTATAATTCACCCCTCCACTTT
v_gene: TRBV4-2
d_gene: TRBD1
abundance: NA
j_gene: TRBJ1-6

CDR3aa: CASSEAKGDYYGYTF
CDR3nt: TGTGCCAGCAGTGAAGCGAAGGGGGATTATTACGGCTACACCTTC
v_gene: TRBV6-1
d_gene: NA
abundance: once
j_gene: TRBJ1-2

CDR3aa: CASSPSGLNEKLFF
CDR3nt: TGTGCCAGCAGTCCATCGGGTCTCAATGAAAAACTGTTTTTT
v_gene: TRBV28
d_gene: NA
abundance: NA
j_gene: TRBJ1-4

CDR3aa: CSGFTGGNEQFF
CDR3nt: TGCAGCGGGTTCACAGGGGGTAATGAGCAGTTCTTC
v_gene: TRBV29-1
d_gene: TRBD1
abundance: NA
j_gene: TRBJ2-1

CDR3aa: CASSLHPNPLFEQYF
CDR3nt: TGTGCCAGCAGCTTACACCCAAACCCCCTGTTCGAGCAGTACTTC
v_gene: TRBV11-2
d_gene: NA
abundance: NA
j_gene: TRBJ2-7

CDR3aa: CATSRGWGRGDEQYF
CDR3nt: TGTGCCACCAGCAGAGGTTGGGGACGGGGAGACGAGCAGTACTTC
v_gene: TRBV15
d_gene: NA
abundance: once
j_gene: TRBJ2-7

CDR3aa: CSVSGQGSTEAFF
CDR3nt: TGCAGCGTCTCGGGACAGGGGTCCACTGAAGCTTTCTTT
v_gene: TRBV29-1
d_gene: TRBD1
abundance: NA
j_gene: TRBJ1-1

CDR3aa: CASSDVTSGSYEQYF
CDR3nt: TGTGCCAGCAGTGACGTCACTAGCGGCTCCTACGAGCAGTACTTC
v_gene: TRBV4-2
d_gene: TRBD2
abundance: NA
j_gene: TRBJ2-7

CDR3aa: CASSEGSGGPVDTQYF
CDR3nt: TGTGCCAGCAGTGAGGGGTCGGGAGGGCCGGTCGATACGCAGTATTTT
v_gene: TRBV2
d_gene: TRBD2
abundance: NA
j_gene: TRBJ2-3

CDR3aa: CASSLGRVETQYF
CDR3nt: TGTGCCAGCAGTCTAGGGAGGGTGGAGACCCAGTACTTC
v_gene: TRBV7-8
d_gene: TRBD2
abundance: few
j_gene: TRBJ2-5

CDR3aa: CASSPPGGKETQYF
CDR3nt: TGTGCCAGCAGCCCCCCGGGCGGGAAAGAGACCCAGTACTTC
v_gene: TRBV2
d_gene: NA
abundance: once
j_gene: TRBJ2-5

CDR3aa: CASSEQGGYEQYF
CDR3nt: TGTGCCAGCAGCGAACAGGGAGGCTACGAGCAGTACTTC
v_gene: TRBV6-5
d_gene: NA
abundance: few
j_gene: TRBJ2-7

CDR3aa: CSASRQGEQYF
CDR3nt: TGCAGTGCTAGCCGACAGGGGGAGCAGTACTTC
v_gene: TRBV20-1
d_gene: TRBD1
abundance: few
j_gene: TRBJ2-5

CDR3aa: CASSLAPLSEQYF
CDR3nt: TGTGCCAGCAGCTTAGCACCCCTTAGCGAGCAGTACTTC
v_gene: TRBV7-9
d_gene: NA
abundance: NA
j_gene: TRBJ2-7

CDR3aa: CASSDRGSETQYF
CDR3nt: TGCGCCAGCAGCGACAGGGGGTCGGAGACCCAGTACTTC
v_gene: TRBV5-1
d_gene: TRBD1
abundance: NA
j_gene: TRBJ2-5

CDR3aa: CASLQSGRAHEQYF
CDR3nt: TGTGCCAGCCTCCAAAGCGGGAGGGCCCACGAGCAGTACTTC
v_gene: TRBV28
d_gene: TRBD2
abundance: NA
j_gene: TRBJ2-7

CDR3aa: CASSSRQGRSGNTIYF
CDR3nt: TGTGCCAGCAGCTCACGACAGGGAAGGTCTGGAAACACCATATATTTT
v_gene: TRBV5-4
d_gene: TRBD1
abundance: NA
j_gene: TRBJ1-3